Reported below is one TCR beta chain. Its antigen specificity is not known. There are no base qualities to consult, and no much larger clone falls within one base. Using the deep immunoSEQ assay, TCR CDR3 regions were amplified from genomic DNA by multiplex PCR. Genomic DNA extracted from each cell subset was distributed evenly over all wells of several immunoSEQ 96-well plates, and each plate served as one replicate. Each replicate PCR for sorted subsets received about 180 ng genomic DNA, equal to about 29,000 T cell genomes. The purified libraries were quantified using a Qubit 3.0 fluorometer, sized with a Bioanalyzer 2100, and then quantified again using the KAPA Library Quantification kit. Each immunoSEQ 96-well plate was sequenced on its own single-read 150-cycle Illumina NextSeq 550 flow cell. As for the original processing: The immunoSEQ output contained only junctional sequences without quality scores, so filtering could not match that applied to full-length reads. To assign V/J genes and CDR3, sequences were annotated against IMGT germline references using PyIR, a Python wrapper for IgBLAST v1.9. Reads were removed for weak V/J assignments (E-value above 1e-6), missing CDR3, stop codons, out-of-frame junctions, or ambiguous translated residues. V3J clonotypes were defined as sequences sharing an identical inferred V gene, J gene, and CDR3 amino acid sequence. Percentage overlap between repertoires was computed as shared unique clonotypes divided by the size of the smaller repertoire. RTK rarefaction, the Chao1 estimator, and Recon v2.1 estimates of unobserved clonotypes were used to assess repertoire richness. Generation probabilities were computed with OLGA for all TCRbeta clonotypes obtained by the gDNA method from a handful of donors. Not all clones reach the TCRdb copy of this immuneACCESS table, which keeps in-frame sequences only. Checked studies attribute under half of the gap to unresolved V genes and leave the rest unexplained. The V and J calls and the clone size are those of that table, but D and trimming were determined from the DNA. The sample table records a few million clones; about nine tenths of these occur just once. About 0.41% of the sample rests with the top ten.

Donors were healthy HIV-negative adults with no recently reported acute infections or vaccinations. Every donor was a Caucasian adult residing in Nashville, Tennessee, USA. Magnetic negative selection was used to enrich CD4+ T cells, after which naive cells were positively selected on CD45RA and the negative fraction became the memory subset. Blood was collected by leukapheresis, and PBMCs were isolated by Ficoll-Histopaque density gradient centrifugation and then cryopreserved in liquid nitrogen vapor phase. Analytical flow cytometry was used to check the purity and quantity of every magnetically sorted T cell population. Genomic DNA was isolated from each sorted fraction and quantified by UV absorbance on a Nanodrop 2000c. The data belong to a study of shared clonotypes between healthy human individuals (dated by TCRdb to 2020 to 2021). Turning to the overall study: The cohort comprised a couple of women and a few men aged 18 to 49 years. Per donor, three plates each were used for CD4 naive and CD4 memory, two for CD8 naive, and one for CD8 memory. To estimate repertoire size and how much clonotype sharing occurs between individuals, the study deeply sequenced the blood TCR repertoires of five or six healthy adults. To increase sequencing depth and limit assay-specific biases, TCR repertoire library preparation and sequencing were carried out by different laboratories using diverse techniques. Each donor's leukapheresis produced roughly between about 0.85 and 10 billion PBMCs.

The CDR3 numbers 13 residues from cysteine through phenylalanine. Only the CDR3 part of the read is kept: 39 bases, read in frame from the first base. CDR1 LGHNA and CDR2 YNFKEQ were looked up in the germline V gene. Trimming leaves V shorter by 8 bases and J shorter by 6 bases, with the junction holding 5 bases beyond the gene matches. Broad study findings and their caveats: Incomplete sequencing was indicated by rarefaction of sorted-subset datasets, despite the large sequencing depth. Naive subsets generally had larger estimated clonotype richness than memory subsets. The genetic and exposure-history diversity represented was limited by the small number of donors. Only blood was sampled, and tissue TCR repertoires likely differ from those in blood. Compared with non-shared clonotypes, clonotypes shared by all four sorted-subset donors had higher generation probabilities. Sharing across four donors was observed for roughly 5.4% of naive CD4, under 4% of naive CD8, over 2% of memory CD4, and about 0.38% of memory CD8 clonotypes. Based on pairwise subsampling, the degree of clonotype sharing among donors was expected to be affected by sequencing depth.

Sequenced sample: naive CD4+ T cells from PBMCs. What the cell subset or site label conveys for this sample: CD45RA+ positively selected. The clonotype comes from a man younger than 30 in good health. Some clones in this sample may be carry-over from other donors' samples. The chain is assembled from TRBV4-2 and TRBJ2-2; 8 central nucleotides agree with TRBD2. The encoded CDR3 is CASWGRGAGELFF. Here is the DNA: TGTGCCAGCTGGGGGCGGGGGGCCGGGGAGCTGTTTTTT.